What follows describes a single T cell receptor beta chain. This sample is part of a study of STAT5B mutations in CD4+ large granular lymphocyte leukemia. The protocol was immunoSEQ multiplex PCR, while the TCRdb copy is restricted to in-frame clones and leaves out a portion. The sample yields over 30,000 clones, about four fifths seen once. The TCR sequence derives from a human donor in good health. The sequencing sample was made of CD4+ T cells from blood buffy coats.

The CDR3 DNA sequence: TGTGCCAGCAGCCAACAGGGGGGTTACGGACAAGAGACCCAGTACTTC. The encoded protein is CASSQQGGYGQETQYF. V usage is TRBV7-2 and J usage is TRBJ2-5, with 8 bases that match TRBD1. Trimming at V came to 5 bases and at J to 2 bases, leaving 10 bases not matched to a gene. CDR3 length: 16 residues. From germline, CDR1 is SGHTA and CDR2 FQGNSA. The complete variable domain, with remaining parts taken from reference TRBV7-2 and TRBJ2-5, reads GAGVSQSPSNKVTEKGKDVELRCDPISGHTALYWYRQSLGQGLEFLIYFQGNSAPDKSGLPSDRFSAERTGGSVSTLTIQRTQQEDSAVYLCASSQQGGYGQETQYFGPGTRLLVL.